This T cell receptor beta chain originates from a study of T cells after somatic rescue of genetic block (dated by TCRdb to about 2020). Regarding the study in general: The study assessed how robust, over the long term, a T-cell system was when the system had developed through somatic rescue of a genetic block in T-cell development.

Including cysteine and phenylalanine, the CDR3 has 14 amino acids. Of the read, only the CDR3 DNA is kept; its 42 bases are in frame from base 1. The junction shows trimming of 6 bases on V and 2 bases on J, and the gene matches do not reach 6 bases of it. The germline V gene (reference sequence) provides CDR1 MNHNY and CDR2 SVGAGI. Comment on this clone: Its target antigen remains unknown. No base-level quality is on record; no much larger clone is a single base apart.

Receptor amplification or capture employed the immunoSEQ multiplex PCR assay. Sourced from immuneACCESS, this table was stored by TCRdb with only in-frame sequences that have V and J called. A share of the clones is absent; for the studies checked, an unresolved V gene accounts for under half, and the remainder has no known explanation. Counted in this sample were 55,000 to 70,000 clones; roughly 92% of them appeared once. The ten most abundant clones make up 2.9% of the sample. The sequence joins TRBV6-6 to TRBJ2-7, with 8 central nucleotides matching TRBD1. Sequencing was performed on peripheral blood mononuclear cells (PBMCs). The TCR sequence derives from a man aged 40-55 years. The CDR3 region has the sequence CASSRGTGTYEQYF. The nucleotide sequence is TGTGCCAGCAGCCGCGGGACAGGCACCTACGAGCAGTACTTC.